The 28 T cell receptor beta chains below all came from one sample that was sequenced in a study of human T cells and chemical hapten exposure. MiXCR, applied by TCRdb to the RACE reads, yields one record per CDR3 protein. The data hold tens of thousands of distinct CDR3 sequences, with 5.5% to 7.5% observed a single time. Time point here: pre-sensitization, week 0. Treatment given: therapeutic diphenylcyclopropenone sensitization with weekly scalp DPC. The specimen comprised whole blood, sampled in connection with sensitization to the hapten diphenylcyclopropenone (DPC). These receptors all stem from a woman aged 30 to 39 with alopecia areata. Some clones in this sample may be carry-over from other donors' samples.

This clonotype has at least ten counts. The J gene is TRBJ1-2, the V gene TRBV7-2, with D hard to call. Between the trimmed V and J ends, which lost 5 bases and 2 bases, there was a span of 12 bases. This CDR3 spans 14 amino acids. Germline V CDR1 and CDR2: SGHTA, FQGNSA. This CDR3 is CASSGAAGNYGYTF. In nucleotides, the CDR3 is TGTGCCAGCAGCGGAGCCGCGGGCAACTATGGCTACACCTTC.

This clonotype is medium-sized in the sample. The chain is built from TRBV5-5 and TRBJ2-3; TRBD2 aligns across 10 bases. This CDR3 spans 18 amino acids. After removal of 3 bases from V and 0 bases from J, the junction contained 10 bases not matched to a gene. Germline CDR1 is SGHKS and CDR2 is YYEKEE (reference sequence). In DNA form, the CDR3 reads TGTGCCAGCAGCTCCCTCCCTGGACTAGCGGTGAGCACAGATACGCAGTATTTT. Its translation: CASSSLPGLAVSTDTQYF.

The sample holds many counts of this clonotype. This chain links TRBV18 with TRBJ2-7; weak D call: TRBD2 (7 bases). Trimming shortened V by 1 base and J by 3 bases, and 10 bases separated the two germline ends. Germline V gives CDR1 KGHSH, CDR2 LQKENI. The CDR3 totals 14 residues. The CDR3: CASSPQGGSYEQYF. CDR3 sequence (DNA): TGTGCCAGCTCACCACAGGGGGGGAGCTACGAGCAGTACTTC.

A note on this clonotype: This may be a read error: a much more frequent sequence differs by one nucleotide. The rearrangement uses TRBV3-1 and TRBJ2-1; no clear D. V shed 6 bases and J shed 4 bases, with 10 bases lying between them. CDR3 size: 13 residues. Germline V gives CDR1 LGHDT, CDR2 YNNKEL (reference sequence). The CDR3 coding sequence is TGTGCCAGCAGACGCGGCTTATACAATGAGCAGTTCTTC. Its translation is CASRRGLYNEQFF.

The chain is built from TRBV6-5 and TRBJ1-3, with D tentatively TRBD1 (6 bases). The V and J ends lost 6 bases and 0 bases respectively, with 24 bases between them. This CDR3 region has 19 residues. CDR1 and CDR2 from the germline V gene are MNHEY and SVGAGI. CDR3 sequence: CASSRRGASGASSGNTIYF. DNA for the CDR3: TGTGCCAGCAGCCGGAGAGGGGCCTCAGGGGCATCCTCTGGAAACACCATATATTTT.

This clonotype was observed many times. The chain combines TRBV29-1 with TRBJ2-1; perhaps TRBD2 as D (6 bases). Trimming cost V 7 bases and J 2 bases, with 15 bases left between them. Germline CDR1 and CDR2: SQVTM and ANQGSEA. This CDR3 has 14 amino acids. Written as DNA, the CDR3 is TGCAGCGGAGACGGGACTTCTACCTACAATGAGCAGTTCTTC. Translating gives CSGDGTSTYNEQFF.

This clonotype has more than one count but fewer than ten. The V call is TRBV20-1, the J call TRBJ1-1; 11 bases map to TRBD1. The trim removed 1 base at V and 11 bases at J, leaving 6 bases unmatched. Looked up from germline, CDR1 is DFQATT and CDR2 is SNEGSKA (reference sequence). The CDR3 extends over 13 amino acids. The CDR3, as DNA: TGCAGTGCTAGAGGTTGGGACAGGGGGTATGCTTTCTTT. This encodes CSARGWDRGYAFF.

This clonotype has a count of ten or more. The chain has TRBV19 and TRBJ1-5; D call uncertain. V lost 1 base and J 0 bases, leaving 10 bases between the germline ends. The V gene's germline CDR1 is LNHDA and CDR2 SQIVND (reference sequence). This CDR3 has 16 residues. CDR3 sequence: CASSIGTVYSNQPQHF. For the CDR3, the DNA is TGTGCCAGTAGTATAGGCACAGTCTATAGCAATCAGCCCCAGCATTTT.

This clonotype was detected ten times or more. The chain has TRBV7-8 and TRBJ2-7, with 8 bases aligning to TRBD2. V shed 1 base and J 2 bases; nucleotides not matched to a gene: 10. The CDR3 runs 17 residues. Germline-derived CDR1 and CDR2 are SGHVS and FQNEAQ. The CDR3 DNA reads TGTGCCAGCAGCTTAGTTGGACGTACGGGACTAGCCTACGAGCAGTACTTC. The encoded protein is CASSLVGRTGLAYEQYF.

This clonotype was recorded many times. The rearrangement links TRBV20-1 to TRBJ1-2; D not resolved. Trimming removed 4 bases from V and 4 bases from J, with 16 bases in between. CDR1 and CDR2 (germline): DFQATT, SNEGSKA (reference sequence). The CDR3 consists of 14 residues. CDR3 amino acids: CSATGSGPSYGYTF. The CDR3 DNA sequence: TGCAGTGCTACCGGCTCCGGGCCAAGCTATGGCTACACCTTC.

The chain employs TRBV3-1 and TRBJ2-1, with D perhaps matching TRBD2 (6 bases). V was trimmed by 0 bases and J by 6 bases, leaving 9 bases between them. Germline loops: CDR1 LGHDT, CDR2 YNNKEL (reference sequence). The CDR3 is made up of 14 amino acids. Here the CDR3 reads CASSQEGGLNEQFF. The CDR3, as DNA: TGTGCCAGCAGCCAAGAGGGGGGACTCAATGAGCAGTTCTTC.

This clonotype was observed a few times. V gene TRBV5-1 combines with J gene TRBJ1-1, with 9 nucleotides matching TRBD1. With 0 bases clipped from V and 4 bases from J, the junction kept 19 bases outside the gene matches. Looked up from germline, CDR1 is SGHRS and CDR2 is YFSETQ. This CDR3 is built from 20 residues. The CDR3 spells CASSLAPYQDRGRTLTEAFF. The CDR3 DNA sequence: TGCGCCAGCAGCTTGGCCCCATACCAGGACAGGGGCCGGACCCTCACTGAAGCTTTCTTT. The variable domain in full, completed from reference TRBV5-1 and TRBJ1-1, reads KAGVTQTPRYLIKTRGQQVTLSCSPISGHRSVSWYQQTPGQGLQFLFEYFSETQRNKGNFPGRFSGRQFSNSRSEMNVSTLELGDSALYLCASSLAPYQDRGRTLTEAFFGQGTRLTVV.

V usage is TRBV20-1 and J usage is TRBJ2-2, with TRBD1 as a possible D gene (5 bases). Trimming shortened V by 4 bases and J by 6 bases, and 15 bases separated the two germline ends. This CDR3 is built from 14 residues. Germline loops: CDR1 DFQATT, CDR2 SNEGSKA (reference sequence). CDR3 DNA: TGCAGTGCTAAGGGGCTAGACGATGCCGGGGAGCTGTTTTTT. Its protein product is CSAKGLDDAGELFF.

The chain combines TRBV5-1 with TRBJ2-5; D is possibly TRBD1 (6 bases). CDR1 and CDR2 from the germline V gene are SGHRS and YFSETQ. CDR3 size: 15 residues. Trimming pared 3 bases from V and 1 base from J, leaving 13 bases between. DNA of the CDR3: TGCGCCAGCAGCTCAACAGGGTTCATCCAAGAGACCCAGTACTTC. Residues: CASSSTGFIQETQYF.

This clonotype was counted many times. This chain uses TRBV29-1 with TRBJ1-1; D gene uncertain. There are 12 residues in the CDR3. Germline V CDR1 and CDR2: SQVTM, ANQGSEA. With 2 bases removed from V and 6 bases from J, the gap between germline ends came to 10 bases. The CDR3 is CSVETHGAEAFF. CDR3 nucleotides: TGCAGCGTTGAAACCCATGGAGCTGAAGCTTTCTTT.

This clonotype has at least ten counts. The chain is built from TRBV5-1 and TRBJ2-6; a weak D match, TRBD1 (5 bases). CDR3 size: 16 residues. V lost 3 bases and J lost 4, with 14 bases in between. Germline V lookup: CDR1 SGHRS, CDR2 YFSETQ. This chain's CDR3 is CASSSDGPGGANVLTF. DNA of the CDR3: TGCGCCAGCAGCTCGGACGGCCCAGGGGGGGCCAACGTCCTGACTTTC.

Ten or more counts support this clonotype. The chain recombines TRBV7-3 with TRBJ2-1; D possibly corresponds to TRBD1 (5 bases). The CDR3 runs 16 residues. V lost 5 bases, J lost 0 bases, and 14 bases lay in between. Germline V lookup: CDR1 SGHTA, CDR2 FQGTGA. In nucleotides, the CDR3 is TGTGCCAGCAGCCCAGGGCGACCGGCCTCCTACAATGAGCAGTTCTTC. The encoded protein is CASSPGRPASYNEQFF.

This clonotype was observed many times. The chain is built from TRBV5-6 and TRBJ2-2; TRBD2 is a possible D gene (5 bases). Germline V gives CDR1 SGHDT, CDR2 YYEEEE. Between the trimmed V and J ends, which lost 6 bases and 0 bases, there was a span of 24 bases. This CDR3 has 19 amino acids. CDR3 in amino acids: CASTLISLGEGTNTGELFF. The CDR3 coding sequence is TGTGCCAGCACCCTAATTTCCCTTGGAGAGGGAACGAACACCGGGGAGCTGTTTTTT. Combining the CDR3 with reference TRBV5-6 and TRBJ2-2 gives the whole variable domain DAGVTQSPTHLIKTRGQQVTLRCSPKSGHDTVSWYQQALGQGPQFIFQYYEEEERQRGNFPDRFSGHQFPNYSSELNVNALLLGDSALYLCASTLISLGEGTNTGELFFGEGSRLTVL.

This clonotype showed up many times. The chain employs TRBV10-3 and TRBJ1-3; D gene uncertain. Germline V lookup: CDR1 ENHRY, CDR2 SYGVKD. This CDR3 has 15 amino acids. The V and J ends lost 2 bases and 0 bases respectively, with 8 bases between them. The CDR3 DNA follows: TGTGCCATCAGTGAGGACACGCTCTCTGGAAACACCATATATTTT. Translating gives CAISEDTLSGNTIYF.

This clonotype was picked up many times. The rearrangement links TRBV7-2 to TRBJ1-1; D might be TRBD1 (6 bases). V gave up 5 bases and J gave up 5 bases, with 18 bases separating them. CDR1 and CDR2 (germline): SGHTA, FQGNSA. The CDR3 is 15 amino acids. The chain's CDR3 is CASSPTGGGRTEAFF. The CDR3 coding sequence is TGTGCCAGCAGCCCCACAGGAGGGGGGCGGACTGAAGCTTTCTTT. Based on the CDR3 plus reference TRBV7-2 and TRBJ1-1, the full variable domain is GAGVSQSPSNKVTEKGKDVELRCDPISGHTALYWYRQSLGQGLEFLIYFQGNSAPDKSGLPSDRFSAERTGGSVSTLTIQRTQQEDSAVYLCASSPTGGGRTEAFFGQGTRLTVV.

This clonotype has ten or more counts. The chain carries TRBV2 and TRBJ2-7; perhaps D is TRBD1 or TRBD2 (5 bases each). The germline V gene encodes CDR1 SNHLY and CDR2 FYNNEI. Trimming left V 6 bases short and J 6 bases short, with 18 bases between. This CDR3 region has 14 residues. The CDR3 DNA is TGTGCCAGCAGCCTCGGGACGGAACCGAGCGAGCAGTACTTC. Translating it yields CASSLGTEPSEQYF.

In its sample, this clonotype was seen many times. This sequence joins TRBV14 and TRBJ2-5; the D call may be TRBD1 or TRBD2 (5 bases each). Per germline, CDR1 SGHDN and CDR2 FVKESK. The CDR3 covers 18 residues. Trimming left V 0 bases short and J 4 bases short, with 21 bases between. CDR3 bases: TGTGCCAGCAGCCAAGATTATTTTGGGACGGGCTCTGGAGAGACCCAGTACTTC. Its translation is CASSQDYFGTGSGETQYF. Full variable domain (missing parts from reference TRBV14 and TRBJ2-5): EAGVTQFPSHSVIEKGQTVTLRCDPISGHDNLYWYRRVMGKEIKFLLHFVKESKQDESGMPNNRFLAERTGGTYSTLKVQPAELEDSGVYFCASSQDYFGTGSGETQYFGPGTRLLVL.

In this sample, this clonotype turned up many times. CDR3 loop: CASSLTSNQPQHF. The DNA of the CDR3 is TGTGCCAGCAGTTTAACGAGCAATCAGCCCCAGCATTTT. This chain links TRBV12-3 or TRBV12-4 with TRBJ1-5; D is ambiguous. This CDR3 comprises 13 residues. The V end lost 2 bases, the J end lost 1 base, and 3 bases lay between the germline ends.

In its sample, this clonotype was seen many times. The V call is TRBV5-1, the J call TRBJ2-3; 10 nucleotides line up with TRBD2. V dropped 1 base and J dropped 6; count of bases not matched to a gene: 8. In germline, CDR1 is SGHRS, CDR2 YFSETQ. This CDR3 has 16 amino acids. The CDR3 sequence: CASSLPQGLATDTQYF. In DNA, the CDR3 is TGCGCCAGCAGCTTGCCCCAGGGACTAGCGACGGATACGCAGTATTTT.

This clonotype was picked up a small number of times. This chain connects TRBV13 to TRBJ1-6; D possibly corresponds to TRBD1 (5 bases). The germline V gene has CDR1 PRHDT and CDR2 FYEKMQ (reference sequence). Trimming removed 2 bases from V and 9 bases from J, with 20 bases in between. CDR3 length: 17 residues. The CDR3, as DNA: TGTGCCAGCAGCTTACGAGTAGGGGAAACCAGCAGTTCACCCCTCCACTTT. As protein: CASSLRVGETSSSPLHF.

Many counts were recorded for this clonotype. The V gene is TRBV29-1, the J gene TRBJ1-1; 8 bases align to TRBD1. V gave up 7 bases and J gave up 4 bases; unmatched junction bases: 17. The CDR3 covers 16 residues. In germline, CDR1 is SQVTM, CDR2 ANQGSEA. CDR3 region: CSAWTGSHAESTEAFF. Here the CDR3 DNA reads TGCAGCGCTTGGACAGGGTCCCATGCTGAGAGCACTGAAGCTTTCTTT.

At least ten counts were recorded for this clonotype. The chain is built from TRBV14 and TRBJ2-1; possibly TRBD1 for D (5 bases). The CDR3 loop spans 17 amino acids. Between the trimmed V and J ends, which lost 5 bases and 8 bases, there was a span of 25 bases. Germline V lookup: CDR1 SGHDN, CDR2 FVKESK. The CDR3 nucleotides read TGTGCCAGCAGCTCGCAAGTGGGGCTAGATTCATTCCATGAGCAGTTCTTC. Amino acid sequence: CASSSQVGLDSFHEQFF.

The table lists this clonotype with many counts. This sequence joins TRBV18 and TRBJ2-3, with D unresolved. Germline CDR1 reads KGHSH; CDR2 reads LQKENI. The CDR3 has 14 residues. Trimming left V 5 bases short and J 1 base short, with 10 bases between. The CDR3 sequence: CASSSQQGTDTQYF. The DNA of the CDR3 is TGTGCCAGCTCATCTCAGCAGGGCACAGATACGCAGTATTTT.